These T cell receptor beta chains were read from a single sample in a study of blood T cell repertoires in COVID-19. The table came from immunoSEQ multiplex PCR; TCRdb's copy has only in-frame clones and leaves some out. In the table there are about 210,000 clones, 84% of which are singletons. The sequencing input was peripheral blood. The receptor source for this set is a woman older than 75 with COVID-19, enrolled during active disease. The CDR3 runs from the conserved cysteine through the conserved F or W. D genes are given only for firm matches. Some rows mark clone size as missing; the rest say once, few, many or name a class of expanded clone.

cdr3_length	v_call	d_call	j_call	clone_size	cdr3_aa	cdr3_nt
13	TRBV12-3/TRBV12-4	-	TRBJ1-2	-	CASSMLQGHGYTF	TGTGCCAGCAGTATGCTACAGGGCCATGGCTACACCTTC
13	TRBV2	-	TRBJ1-5	-	CASSSDNNQPQHF	TGTGCCAGCAGCTCGGACAACAATCAGCCCCAGCATTTT
15	TRBV27	TRBD1	TRBJ1-6	-	CASSLSAGGDSPLHF	TGTGCCAGCAGTTTATCGGCAGGGGGAGATTCACCCCTCCACTTT
13	TRBV6-6	-	TRBJ1-5	-	CASSFKWRQPQHF	TGTGCCAGCAGTTTTAAGTGGAGACAGCCCCAGCATTTT
13	TRBV27	-	TRBJ1-2	-	CASSSTALAGYTF	TGTGCCAGCAGTTCGACAGCCCTGGCTGGCTACACCTTC
14	TRBV27	-	TRBJ1-6	-	CATRSQGRHSPLHF	TGTGCCACCCGTAGCCAGGGGCGGCATTCACCCCTCCACTTT
14	TRBV3-1/TRBV3-2	-	TRBJ2-7	-	CASSPTWSLYEQYF	TGTGCCAGCAGTCCGACGTGGAGCCTCTACGAGCAGTACTTC
12	TRBV2	-	TRBJ1-2	-	CASSVDTPSYTF	TGTGCCAGCAGTGTGGACACCCCTAGCTACACCTTC
13	TRBV7-9	-	TRBJ2-7	-	CASSLQGAYEQYF	TGTGCCAGCAGCTTACAAGGGGCATACGAGCAGTACTTC
16	TRBV9	TRBD2	TRBJ2-6	-	CASSAGLFSGANVLTF	TGTGCCAGCAGCGCGGGACTATTCTCTGGGGCCAACGTCCTGACTTTC
13	TRBV11-2	TRBD1	TRBJ1-2	once	CASSSGQDYGYTF	TGTGCCAGCAGCTCCGGACAGGACTATGGCTACACCTTC
15	TRBV3-1/TRBV3-2	-	TRBJ2-2	-	CASSQMTANTGELFF	TGTGCCAGCAGCCAAATGACAGCGAACACCGGGGAGCTGTTTTTT
11	TRBV20-1	-	TRBJ1-2	-	CSASQGGGYTF	TGCAGTGCTAGCCAGGGCGGTGGCTACACCTTC
20	TRBV18	TRBD2	TRBJ2-3	-	CASSPRLAGDDRVRADTQYF	TGTGCCAGCTCACCCCGACTAGCGGGAGATGATCGTGTTCGGGCAGATACGCAGTATTTT
16	TRBV3-1/TRBV3-2	TRBD2	TRBJ2-3	-	CASSPGTSGSTDTQYF	TGTGCCAGCAGCCCCGGGACTAGCGGTAGCACAGATACGCAGTATTTT
16	TRBV18	TRBD2	TRBJ2-2	-	CASSPKQLAFAGELFF	TGTGCCAGCTCACCAAAGCAACTAGCGTTCGCCGGGGAGCTGTTTTTT
15	TRBV15	-	TRBJ1-5	-	CATSRDRGSGQPQHF	TGTGCCACCAGCAGAGATCGGGGTTCGGGACAGCCCCAGCATTTT
13	TRBV19	-	TRBJ2-7	-	CASGSRVSYEQYF	TGTGCCAGTGGGTCGAGGGTTTCTTACGAGCAGTACTTC
16	TRBV6-6	-	TRBJ1-4	-	CASRSLGLRGGEKLFF	TGTGCCAGCAGATCGCTTGGATTGAGGGGGGGAGAAAAACTGTTTTTT
16	TRBV7-9	TRBD1	TRBJ1-3	-	CASSSRDRGYGNTIYF	TGTGCCAGCAGCTCCCGGGACAGGGGATATGGAAACACCATATATTTT
14	TRBV5-1	-	TRBJ1-6	-	CASSPDVEGDPLHF	TGCGCCAGCAGCCCCGATGTCGAGGGGGATCCCCTCCACTTT
15	TRBV7-3	-	TRBJ1-2	-	CASSLSGSSDYGYTF	TGTGCCAGCAGCCTGTCAGGGTCATCGGACTATGGCTACACCTTC
17	TRBV19	-	TRBJ2-3	-	CASSLRPYPTSTDTQYF	TGTGCCAGTAGTTTACGCCCCTACCCAACTAGCACAGATACGCAGTATTTT
17	TRBV5-1	TRBD2	TRBJ2-7	-	CASSLGISSGDGDEQYF	TGCGCCAGCAGCTTGGGGATATCTAGCGGGGATGGGGACGAGCAGTACTTC
15	TRBV6-5	-	TRBJ2-7	-	CASSYYGGDNYEQYF	TGTGCCAGCAGTTACTACGGGGGAGACAACTACGAGCAGTACTTC
13	TRBV19	-	TRBJ1-1	once	CASTGQLNTEAFF	TGTGCCAGTACTGGACAGTTGAACACTGAAGCTTTCTTT